A selection of T cell receptor beta chains follows, all from one sample in a study of blood T cells in healthy people across ages. TCRdb itself ran the 5' RACE reads through MiXCR, one entry per CDR3 protein. Of hundreds of thousands of distinct CDR3 sequences in the sample, 40% to 50% were seen once. The specimen was blood. The receptors were sampled from a man aged 60 to 75 in good health. CDR3s include the opening cysteine and the closing phenylalanine or tryptophan. D genes are given only for firm matches. Clone size appears in some rows only: once, few, many, or a class for an expanded clone.

j_gene | v_gene | d_gene | abundance | CDR3aa | CDR3nt
TRBJ2-1 | TRBV7-9 | TRBD2 | few | CASSLGDYLSEQFF | TGTGCCAGCAGCCTCGGGGACTACCTTAGTGAGCAGTTCTTC
TRBJ1-4 | TRBV7-2 | TRBD1 | NA | CASSAGTGGFEKLFF | TGTGCCAGCAGCGCCGGGACAGGGGGCTTTGAAAAACTGTTTTTT
TRBJ2-1 | TRBV7-3 | NA | few | CASSINTGTEQFF | TGTGCCAGCAGCATAAATACCGGGACAGAGCAGTTCTTC
TRBJ1-5 | TRBV7-2 | NA | NA | CASSLTSNQPQHF | TGTGCCAGCAGCTTAACCAGCAATCAGCCCCAGCATTTT
TRBJ1-6 | TRBV27 | NA | NA | CASSSRGGNSPLHF | TGTGCCAGCAGTTCCAGGGGTGGCAATTCACCCCTCCACTTT
TRBJ1-1 | TRBV2 | NA | NA | CASRTDGNTEAFF | TGTGCCAGCAGAACGGACGGGAACACTGAAGCTTTCTTT
TRBJ1-5 | TRBV10-3 | TRBD1 | few | CAISESPGTGTNQPQHF | TGTGCCATCAGTGAGTCCCCCGGGACAGGAACTAATCAGCCCCAGCATTTT
TRBJ2-2 | TRBV20-1 | TRBD1 | NA | CSARDLRQGATGELFF | TGCAGTGCTAGAGATCTGAGACAGGGGGCAACCGGGGAGCTGTTTTTT
TRBJ2-5 | TRBV24-1 | NA | NA | CATSDVDSNEQYF | TGTGCCACCAGTGATGTTGACAGCAATGAGCAGTACTTC
TRBJ2-7 | TRBV12-3/TRBV12-4 | TRBD2 | NA | CASRRTSSYKQYF | TGTGCCAGCAGACGGACTAGTTCCTACAAGCAGTACTTC
TRBJ2-7 | TRBV6-5 | TRBD1 | few | CASSFGPGTGNGEQYF | TGTGCCAGCAGTTTCGGCCCCGGGACAGGGAATGGCGAGCAGTACTTC
TRBJ2-5 | TRBV7-2 | TRBD1 | many | CASRTGGSGTQYF | TGTGCCAGCAGGACAGGGGGCTCTGGGACCCAGTACTTC
TRBJ2-3 | TRBV24-1 | NA | NA | CATSVGQGTDTQYF | TGTGCCACCAGTGTCGGTCAGGGCACAGATACGCAGTATTTT
TRBJ2-5 | TRBV3-1 | NA | NA | CASSQDTSSETQYF | TGTGCCAGCAGCCAGGATACTAGTTCGGAGACCCAGTACTTC
TRBJ1-6 | TRBV7-9 | NA | NA | CASSLMAGSPLHF | TGTGCCAGCAGCTTAATGGCGGGTTCACCCCTCCACTTT
TRBJ2-7 | TRBV5-8 | TRBD2 | NA | CASSLSSGGAYEQYF | TGTGCCAGCTCCCTTTCGAGCGGGGGAGCCTACGAGCAGTACTTC
TRBJ2-3 | TRBV7-9 | TRBD1 | NA | CASSPNPTGADTQYF | TGTGCCAGCAGCCCAAATCCGACAGGGGCAGATACGCAGTATTTT
TRBJ2-3 | TRBV4-1 | TRBD1 | NA | CASSQVSFGTGNTDTQYF | TGCGCCAGCAGCCAAGTCAGCTTCGGGACAGGGAACACAGATACGCAGTATTTT
TRBJ2-5 | TRBV20-1 | NA | NA | CSARPAAGETQYF | TGCAGTGCCCGTCCAGCGGCAGGGGAGACCCAGTACTTC
TRBJ2-7 | TRBV7-2 | TRBD1 | NA | CASSVRDRGPYEQYF | TGTGCCAGCAGCGTCCGGGACAGGGGTCCCTACGAGCAGTACTTC
TRBJ2-1 | TRBV2 | NA | NA | CASYTARSDEQFF | TGTGCCAGCTATACCGCCCGATCCGATGAGCAGTTCTTC
TRBJ1-6 | TRBV2 | NA | NA | CASTPGVQNSPLHF | TGTGCCAGCACCCCGGGGGTTCAAAATTCACCCCTCCACTTT
TRBJ2-7 | TRBV9 | NA | NA | CASSVSGTFSYEQYF | TGTGCCAGCAGTGTGTCCGGGACTTTCTCCTACGAGCAGTACTTC
TRBJ2-7 | TRBV6-2/TRBV6-3 | NA | few | CASRAATGTLRPEQYF | TGTGCCAGCAGGGCCGCAACAGGGACGCTACGCCCCGAGCAGTACTTC
TRBJ1-1 | TRBV29-1 | NA | NA | CSVAGAGNTEAFF | TGCAGCGTTGCAGGGGCGGGGAACACTGAAGCTTTCTTT
TRBJ1-4 | TRBV7-2 | NA | NA | CASSAGTGIREKLFF | TGTGCCAGCAGTGCCGGTACGGGGATCCGGGAAAAACTGTTTTTT
TRBJ1-1 | TRBV12-3/TRBV12-4 | NA | NA | CASSTTGLNTEAFF | TGTGCCAGCAGCACCACGGGCCTGAACACTGAAGCTTTCTTT
TRBJ1-2 | TRBV6-1 | NA | NA | CASNSPGPYGYTF | TGTGCCAGCAATTCCCCAGGTCCCTATGGCTACACCTTC
TRBJ1-1 | TRBV27 | TRBD1 | NA | CASSFRAGQEAFF | TGTGCCAGCAGTTTCCGGGCGGGACAGGAAGCTTTCTTT
TRBJ2-2 | TRBV6-2/TRBV6-3 | TRBD2 | NA | CASSYSTSGGVNTGELFF | TGTGCCAGCAGTTACTCGACTAGCGGGGGAGTGAACACCGGGGAGCTGTTTTTT
TRBJ2-1 | TRBV5-1 | TRBD1 | NA | CASSLPDRGGEQFF | TGCGCCAGCAGCTTACCCGACAGGGGTGGTGAGCAGTTCTTC
TRBJ1-2 | TRBV28 | NA | NA | CASRPTIGASNYGYTF | TGTGCCAGCAGGCCGACCATAGGGGCGTCTAACTATGGCTACACCTTC
TRBJ2-5 | TRBV7-2 | TRBD1 | few | CASSVQPRGSGKTQYF | TGTGCCAGCAGCGTGCAGCCCAGGGGGTCAGGAAAGACCCAGTACTTC
TRBJ2-7 | TRBV7-2 | TRBD2 | NA | CASSLDFSGGGKQYF | TGTGCCAGCAGCTTAGATTTTAGCGGGGGGGGGAAGCAGTACTTC
TRBJ2-7 | TRBV4-3 | NA | NA | CAGSRGLDLVQYF | TGCGCCGGCAGCCGGGGGTTGGACTTAGTGCAGTACTTC
TRBJ1-1 | TRBV27 | NA | NA | CASKAGVKDTEAFF | TGTGCCAGCAAGGCAGGGGTGAAGGACACTGAAGCTTTCTTT
TRBJ1-2 | TRBV7-2 | NA | many | CASSLAWAGNYGYTF | TGTGCCAGCAGCTTAGCGTGGGCAGGGAACTATGGCTACACCTTC
TRBJ2-1 | TRBV20-1 | NA | NA | CSGIPAHEQFF | TGCAGTGGTATCCCCGCCCATGAGCAGTTCTTC
TRBJ2-1 | TRBV7-2 | NA | NA | CASSSRGHNEQFF | TGTGCCAGCAGCTCCCGGGGGCACAATGAGCAGTTCTTC
TRBJ2-7 | TRBV6-1 | TRBD1 | NA | CASSGLGTGSYEQYF | TGTGCCAGCAGTGGACTCGGGACAGGCTCCTACGAGCAGTACTTC
TRBJ2-5 | TRBV5-6 | NA | NA | CASSFGAGEALYQETQYF | TGTGCCAGCAGCTTTGGAGCTGGGGAGGCCCTGTACCAAGAGACCCAGTACTTC
TRBJ2-4 | TRBV9 | TRBD1 | few | CASSGDGTGENIQYF | TGTGCCAGCAGCGGGGATGGGACAGGGGAAAACATTCAGTACTTC
TRBJ1-1 | TRBV6-2/TRBV6-3 | NA | few | CASRRTGANTEAFF | TGTGCCAGCAGAAGGACCGGGGCGAACACTGAAGCTTTCTTT
TRBJ1-1 | TRBV2 | NA | NA | CASSEQTNTEAFF | TGTGCCAGCAGTGAACAGACGAACACTGAAGCTTTCTTT
TRBJ2-5 | TRBV18 | NA | NA | CASSKVTVYQETQYF | TGTGCCAGCTCAAAAGTGACAGTGTACCAAGAGACCCAGTACTTC
TRBJ2-7 | TRBV11-2 | NA | NA | CASSLVRRSANNEQYF | TGTGCCAGCAGCTTAGTAAGGCGTAGCGCAAACAATGAGCAGTACTTC
TRBJ2-4 | TRBV11-2 | NA | NA | CASSLGTGWPIQYF | TGTGCCAGCAGCTTAGGGACGGGGTGGCCAATTCAGTACTTC
TRBJ1-2 | TRBV10-3 | TRBD1 | NA | CAITDRDSIYGYTF | TGTGCCATCACCGACCGGGACAGCATCTATGGCTACACCTTC
TRBJ2-7 | TRBV20-1 | TRBD2 | NA | CSARDLRGSSYEQYF | TGCAGTGCTAGAGATTTGCGGGGGAGCTCCTACGAGCAGTACTTC
TRBJ1-2 | TRBV20-1 | NA | many | CSARDPYGDGYTF | TGCAGTGCTAGAGATCCCTACGGGGATGGCTACACCTTC
TRBJ1-2 | TRBV7-8 | NA | few | CASSLDTGTYGYTF | TGTGCCAGCAGCTTAGACACAGGGACCTATGGCTACACCTTC
TRBJ2-7 | TRBV5-1 | NA | NA | CASTRSAGDYEQYF | TGCGCCAGCACCCGTTCTGCAGGGGACTACGAGCAGTACTTC
TRBJ2-5 | TRBV6-2/TRBV6-3 | NA | NA | CASSYSGWKTQYF | TGTGCCAGCAGTTACTCGGGCTGGAAGACCCAGTACTTC
TRBJ1-2 | TRBV6-1 | NA | NA | CASSEEAKVNYGYTF | TGTGCCAGCAGTGAAGAGGCTAAGGTTAACTATGGCTACACCTTC
TRBJ2-1 | TRBV20-1 | NA | NA | CSARGPGDPYNEQFF | TGCAGTGCTAGAGGTCCGGGGGACCCCTACAATGAGCAGTTCTTC
TRBJ2-2 | TRBV12-3/TRBV12-4 | TRBD2 | NA | CASSFRRIAGNTGELFF | TGTGCCAGCTCGTTTCGGCGGATAGCGGGTAACACCGGGGAGCTGTTTTTT
TRBJ2-7 | TRBV20-1 | NA | NA | CSARKGEGPYEQYF | TGCAGTGCTAGGAAAGGGGAAGGCCCCTACGAGCAGTACTTC
TRBJ2-2 | TRBV4-1 | TRBD2 | NA | CASSQDLLAGVPGELFF | TGCGCCAGCAGCCAAGATCTTCTAGCGGGGGTTCCCGGGGAGCTGTTTTTT